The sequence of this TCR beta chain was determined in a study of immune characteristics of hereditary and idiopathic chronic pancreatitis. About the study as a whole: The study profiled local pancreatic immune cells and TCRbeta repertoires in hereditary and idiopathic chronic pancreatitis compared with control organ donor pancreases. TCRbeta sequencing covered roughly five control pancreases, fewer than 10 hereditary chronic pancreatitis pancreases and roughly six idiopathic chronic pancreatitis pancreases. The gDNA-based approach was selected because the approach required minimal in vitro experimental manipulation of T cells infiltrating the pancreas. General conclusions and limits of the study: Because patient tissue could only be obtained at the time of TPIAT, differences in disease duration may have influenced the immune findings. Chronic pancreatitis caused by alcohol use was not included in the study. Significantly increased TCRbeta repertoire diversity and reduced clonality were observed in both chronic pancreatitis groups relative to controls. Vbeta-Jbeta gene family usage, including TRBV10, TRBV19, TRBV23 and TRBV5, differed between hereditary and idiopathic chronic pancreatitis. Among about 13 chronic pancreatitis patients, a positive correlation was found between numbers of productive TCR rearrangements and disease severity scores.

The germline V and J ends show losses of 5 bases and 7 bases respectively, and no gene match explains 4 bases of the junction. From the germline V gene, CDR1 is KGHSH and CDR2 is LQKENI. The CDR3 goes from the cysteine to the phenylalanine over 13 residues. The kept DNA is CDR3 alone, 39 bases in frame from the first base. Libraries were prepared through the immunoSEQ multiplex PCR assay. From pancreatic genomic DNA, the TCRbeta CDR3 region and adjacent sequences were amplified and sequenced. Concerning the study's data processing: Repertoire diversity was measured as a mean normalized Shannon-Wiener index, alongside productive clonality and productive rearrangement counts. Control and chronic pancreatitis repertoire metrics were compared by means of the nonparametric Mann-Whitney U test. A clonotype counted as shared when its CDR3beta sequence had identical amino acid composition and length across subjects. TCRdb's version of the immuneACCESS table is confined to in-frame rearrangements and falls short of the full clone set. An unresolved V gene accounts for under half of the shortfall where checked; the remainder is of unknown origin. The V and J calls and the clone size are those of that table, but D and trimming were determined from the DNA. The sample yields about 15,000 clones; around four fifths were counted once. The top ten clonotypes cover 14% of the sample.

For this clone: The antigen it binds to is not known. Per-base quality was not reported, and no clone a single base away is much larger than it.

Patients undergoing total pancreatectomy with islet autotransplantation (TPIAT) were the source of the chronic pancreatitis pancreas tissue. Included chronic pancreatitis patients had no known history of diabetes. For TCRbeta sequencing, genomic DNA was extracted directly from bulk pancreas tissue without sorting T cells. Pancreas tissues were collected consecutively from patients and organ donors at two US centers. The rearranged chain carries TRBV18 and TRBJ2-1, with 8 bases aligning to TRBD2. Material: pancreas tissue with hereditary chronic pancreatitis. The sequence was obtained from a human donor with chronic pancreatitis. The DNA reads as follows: TGTGCCAGCTCAACCCTAGCGGGTAATGAGCAGTTCTTC. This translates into CASSTLAGNEQFF.